This T cell receptor (beta chain) derives from a study of CXCR3-negative and CXCR3-positive naive CD8 T cells. Study information: The TRB read total, about 135 million, broke down to about 1.5 +/- 0.3 million reads per library.

Regarding the study as a whole: Naive CXCR3-positive and CXCR3-negative cells shared TRBV-TRBJ usage; memory cells diverged. Diversity ran similarly high across both naive subsets but far lower in memory CD8+ cells. Against CXCR3-negative naive cells, CXCR3-positive naive cells showed more hydrophobic TRB CDR3s.

TRB cDNA libraries were made by UMI-labeled 5' RACE. TCRdb reworked the 5' RACE reads into one entry per CDR3 protein, no DNA. The table gives 50,000 to 70,000 distinct CDR3 sequences; the top ten clones make up 0.5% to 0.6% of it. Identification of naive CD8+ T cells rested on CD45RO-CCR7+CD27+CD95- status. Germline V gene lookup returns CDR1 LGHDT and CDR2 YNNKEL (reference sequence). The CDR3 is made up of 15 amino acids. As regards this clonotype: Its antigen remains unknown.

This rearrangement joins TRBV3-1 to TRBJ2-5; TCRdb's D call, TRBD1, is unchecked because there is no DNA. The TCR comes from a human donor in good health. Some clones in this sample may be carry-over from other donors' samples. The material sequenced was naive CXCR3+ CD8+ T cells from blood. Stated subset: CD45RO-CCR7+CD27+CD95- naive CD8+ T cells expressing CXCR3 (TNR3+). CDR3 protein: CASVRAGGFQETQYF.